The 25 T cell receptor beta chains presented below share a single source sample, sequenced in a study of cytomegalovirus exposure and HLA in healthy donors. PCR involved 60 Vbeta and 13 Jbeta primers. TCRdb's table, derived via immunoSEQ multiplex PCR, lists solely in-frame clones and lacks some. The repertoire consists of approximately 190,000 clones, with 82% occurring once and the leading ten covering 0.8%. The sample consisted of PBMCs. The receptor set was obtained from a woman aged 18-29 years in good health and CMV-seronegative.

The V call is TRBV5-1, the J call TRBJ1-6; D ambiguous. Trimming left V 5 bases short and J 6 bases short, with 12 bases between. The CDR3 runs 14 residues. Germline CDR1 reads SGHRS; CDR2 reads YFSETQ. The CDR3 sequence is CASSPRRGNSPLHF. The CDR3 DNA follows: TGCGCCAGCAGTCCGAGGCGGGGTAATTCACCCCTCCACTTT. Full variable domain (rest looked up from reference TRBV5-1 and TRBJ1-6): KAGVTQTPRYLIKTRGQQVTLSCSPISGHRSVSWYQQTPGQGLQFLFEYFSETQRNKGNFPGRFSGRQFSNSRSEMNVSTLELGDSALYLCASSPRRGNSPLHFGNGTRLTVT.

This clone appeared once. The rearrangement joins TRBV9 to TRBJ1-3; 7 bases are shared with TRBD1. With V trimmed by 2 bases and J by 0 bases, 8 bases remained unmatched. CDR3 length equals 17 residues. Germline V CDR1 and CDR2: SGDLS, YYNGEE. The CDR3 coding sequence is TGTGCCAGCAGCGTTCGGACAGGCCTCAGCTCTGGAAACACCATATATTTT. It encodes CASSVRTGLSSGNTIYF.

This chain connects TRBV4-1 to TRBJ2-5; 9 bases align to TRBD2. CDR3 size: 17 residues. Germline V gene sequence: CDR1 MGHRA, CDR2 YSYEKL. Trimming at V came to 1 base and at J to 3 bases, leaving 9 bases not matched to a gene. CDR3 DNA: TGCGCCAGCAGCCAAGTGGTTAGCGGGAGTGAAGAAGAGACCCAGTACTTC. This translates into CASSQVVSGSEEETQYF.

J is TRBJ2-2 and V is TRBV29-1, with TRBD1 matching 10 bases. CDR1 is SQVTM and CDR2 is ANQGSEA in the germline V gene. V shed 7 bases, J shed 5 bases, and the junction held 7 bases outside the gene matches. CDR3 length: 14 residues. The CDR3 sequence: CSATSDRGTGELFF. The CDR3 DNA reads as TGCAGCGCTACCTCGGACAGGGGGACCGGGGAGCTGTTTTTT.

The table lists this clone with a few counts. The chain links TRBV7-2 to TRBJ2-1; no definite D call. V gave up 5 bases and J gave up 5 bases, with 13 bases separating them. Germline-derived CDR1 and CDR2 are SGHTA and FQGNSA. This CDR3 comprises 14 residues. CDR3 sequence reads: CASSLTPMDNEQFF. In DNA, the CDR3 is TGTGCCAGCAGCCTGACACCTATGGACAATGAGCAGTTCTTC.

The J gene is TRBJ2-2, the V gene TRBV5-6, with D possibly matching TRBD2 (6 bases). CDR1 and CDR2 (germline): SGHDT, YYEEEE. This CDR3 is built from 17 residues. The V gene lost 1 base and the J gene lost 6 bases, with 19 bases spanning the gap. The CDR3 nucleotides read TGTGCCAGCAGCTTGAGCCTCCATCGGGAGCGTGCCGGGGAGCTGTTTTTT. Translated: CASSLSLHRERAGELFF.

The table lists this clone with a few counts. The V and J genes are TRBV6-5 and TRBJ2-3; 7 nucleotides agree with TRBD1. The CDR3 is 15 amino acids. V shed 6 bases, J shed 4 bases, and the junction held 10 bases outside the gene matches. The germline V gene has CDR1 MNHEY and CDR2 SVGAGI. CDR3 residues: CASRGRQGESDTQYF. The CDR3 DNA follows: TGTGCCAGCAGGGGAAGGCAGGGGGAATCAGATACGCAGTATTTT.

This clone was detected only a few times. The V gene is TRBV29-1, the J gene TRBJ1-1; possible D gene TRBD1, 5 bases. The CDR3 extends over 13 amino acids. Germline assignment: CDR1 SQVTM and CDR2 ANQGSEA. Trimming removed 4 bases at V and 3 bases at J, with 12 bases between. The CDR3 sequence is CSVGSGRDTEAFF. CDR3 coding DNA: TGCAGCGTTGGATCCGGCAGGGACACTGAAGCTTTCTTT. Full variable domain (rest looked up from reference TRBV29-1 and TRBJ1-1): SAVISQKPSRDICQRGTSLTIQCQVDSQVTMMFWYRQQPGQSLTLIATANQGSEATYESGFVIDKFPISRPNLTFSTLTVSNMSPEDSSIYLCSVGSGRDTEAFFGQGTRLTVV.

The chain recombines TRBV9 with TRBJ2-7; 13 bases align to TRBD2. From germline, CDR1 is SGDLS and CDR2 YYNGEE. V gave up 3 bases and J gave up 3 bases; unmatched junction bases: 3. This CDR3 spans 15 amino acids. This CDR3 reads CASSDGTSGIYEQYF. Written as DNA, the CDR3 is TGTGCCAGCAGCGATGGGACTAGCGGGATCTACGAGCAGTACTTC.

This chain joins TRBV27 and TRBJ2-4; TRBD1 matches at 7 bases. This CDR3 comprises 13 residues. The V and J ends lost 5 bases and 8 bases, in that order; junction bases with no gene match: 6. Germline V CDR1 and CDR2: MNHEY, SMNVEV (reference sequence). CDR3 loop: CASSPKTGDIQYF. The CDR3 region has the DNA TGTGCCAGCAGTCCGAAAACAGGGGACATTCAGTACTTC.

The V and J genes are TRBV28 and TRBJ2-4, with 7 bases fitting TRBD2. Germline V gives CDR1 MDHEN, CDR2 SYDVKM. J was trimmed by 12 bases and V by 1 base; bases with no gene match: 9. The CDR3 runs 14 residues. CDR3 sequence: CASSLSSLAVAQYF. The CDR3 nucleotides read TGTGCCAGCAGTTTATCCTCTCTAGCGGTTGCTCAGTACTTC.

J is TRBJ2-7 and V is TRBV2, with a tentative D call TRBD1 (5 bases). CDR1 and CDR2 (germline): SNHLY, FYNNEI. The CDR3 totals 13 residues. Trimming took off 7 bases at V and 3 bases at J, with 13 bases between the two ends. The CDR3 DNA sequence: TGTGCCAGCAAGTCCGACAGTGGCTACGAGCAGTACTTC. It yields the protein CASKSDSGYEQYF.

The rearrangement joins TRBV5-6 to TRBJ1-3, with 9 positions matching TRBD1. V shed 4 bases, J shed 2 bases, and the junction held 4 bases outside the gene matches. The CDR3 totals 15 residues. CDR1 SGHDT and CDR2 YYEEEE come from the germline V gene. CDR3 protein: CASSVRTGAGNTIYF. The CDR3 nucleotides read TGTGCCAGCAGCGTGCGGACAGGGGCTGGAAACACCATATATTTT.

The table lists this clone with a few counts. This chain uses TRBV5-8 with TRBJ2-7; the D is unclear. The CDR3 contains 14 residues. Trimming took 2 bases from V and 1 from J, leaving 10 bases between them. Germline CDR1 is SGHTS and CDR2 is YDEGEE. The CDR3 nucleotides read TGTGCCAGCAGCTTCCGCAGGTTTTCCTACGAGCAGTACTTC. This codes for CASSFRRFSYEQYF.

This clone has only a few counts. The V gene is TRBV7-3, the J gene TRBJ2-7; tentatively, D is TRBD1 (6 bases). The CDR3 loop spans 13 amino acids. Trimming stripped 1 base from V and 7 bases from J, with 11 bases between. Per germline, CDR1 SGHTA and CDR2 FQGTGA. CDR3 protein: CASSLIIQGEQYF. In nucleotides, the CDR3 is TGTGCCAGCAGCTTAATAATCCAGGGGGAGCAGTACTTC.

The sample holds a few counts of this clone. The chain employs TRBV29-1 and TRBJ1-2, with D hard to call. Trimming removed 0 bases from V and 4 bases from J, with 9 bases in between. This CDR3 is built from 13 residues. Germline CDR1 reads SQVTM; CDR2 reads ANQGSEA. CDR3 bases: TGCAGCGTTGAAGATCTAGAGTTCTATGGCTACACCTTC. As protein: CSVEDLEFYGYTF.

This chain links TRBV27 with TRBJ2-7; the D gene is possibly TRBD2 (7 bases). The germline V and J ends were trimmed by 6 bases and 2 bases, with 17 bases remaining between them. Looked up from germline, CDR1 is MNHEY and CDR2 is SMNVEV (reference sequence). There are 15 residues in the CDR3. CDR3 bases: TGTGCCAGCAGGGGTAGGGGGGGGCTTGCCTACGAGCAGTACTTC. Its protein product is CASRGRGGLAYEQYF.

The rearrangement links TRBV6-5 to TRBJ1-2, with TRBD1 matching 10 bases. J was trimmed by 4 bases and V by 5 bases; bases with no gene match: 7. Per germline, CDR1 MNHEY and CDR2 SVGAGI. This CDR3 has 15 residues. CDR3 DNA sequence: TGTGCCAGCAGTACCGGGACAGGGGTTCTCTATGGCTACACCTTC. As protein: CASSTGTGVLYGYTF.

Only one count was recorded for this clone. The chain combines TRBV2 with TRBJ2-2, with a possible D match to TRBD1 (7 bases). V lost 6 bases to trimming and J lost 5 bases, with 13 bases between them. The CDR3 totals 14 residues. The germline V gene has CDR1 SNHLY and CDR2 FYNNEI. CDR3 region: CASRTTGRTGELFF. The CDR3 DNA is TGTGCCAGCAGGACGACAGGGAGGACCGGGGAGCTGTTTTTT.

J is TRBJ2-4 and V is TRBV10-3, with 7 nucleotides matching TRBD1. The J segment lost 7 bases and the V segment lost 4 bases, leaving 7 bases of the junction unmatched. There are 14 residues in the CDR3. The germline V gene encodes CDR1 ENHRY and CDR2 SYGVKD. The DNA for the CDR3 is TGTGCCATCAGTGGGTCGACACAGGGGAACATTCAGTACTTC. Translated: CAISGSTQGNIQYF.

The rearrangement uses TRBV7-8 and TRBJ1-5, with TRBD1 as a possible D gene (6 bases). The CDR3 has 16 residues. CDR1 and CDR2 (germline): SGHVS, FQNEAQ. V dropped 4 bases and J dropped 1 base, with 14 bases sitting between them. CDR3 in amino acids: CASSSDTGLSNQPQHF. The CDR3 DNA reads TGTGCCAGCAGCTCCGATACAGGGCTCAGCAATCAGCCCCAGCATTTT.

The chain couples TRBV19 to TRBJ2-1, with 7 bases identical to TRBD1. Germline CDR1 and CDR2: LNHDA and SQIVND (reference sequence). J lost 6 bases, V lost 8 bases, and 7 bases had no gene match. CDR3 length: 13 residues. CDR3 residues: CASGHRGPNEQFF. CDR3 coding DNA: TGTGCCAGTGGGCACAGGGGCCCCAATGAGCAGTTCTTC.

The genes are TRBV2 and TRBJ1-2, with TRBD1 matching over 7 bases. Germline V gives CDR1 SNHLY, CDR2 FYNNEI. The V gene end was trimmed by 6 bases and the J gene end by 3 bases; junction bases not matched to a gene: 4. The CDR3 runs to 13 residues. CDR3 DNA sequence: TGTGCCAGCAGAACCGGGACAGACTATGGCTACACCTTC. Translating gives CASRTGTDYGYTF.

The V call is TRBV19, the J call TRBJ1-1; weak D call: TRBD1 (6 bases). The CDR3 has 16 amino acids. Trimming removed 4 bases from V and 0 bases from J, with 15 bases in between. From germline, CDR1 is LNHDA and CDR2 SQIVND (reference sequence). CDR3 region: CASSTSGGAMNTEAFF. In DNA, the CDR3 is TGTGCCAGTAGTACGTCTGGGGGCGCGATGAACACTGAAGCTTTCTTT.

The CDR3 loop reads CASTLGGGRAGNTIYF. The CDR3 bases are TGTGCCAGTACCCTCGGGGGAGGAAGGGCTGGAAACACCATATATTTT. The chain uses TRBV19 and TRBJ1-3, with a tentative D call TRBD1 (5 bases). V lost 7 bases, J lost 2 bases, and 18 bases lay in between. This CDR3 spans 16 amino acids. Germline V CDR1 and CDR2: LNHDA, SQIVND (reference sequence). The full variable domain, rest sourced from reference TRBV19 and TRBJ1-3, is DGGITQSPKYLFRKEGQNVTLSCEQNLNHDAMYWYRQDPGQGLRLIYYSQIVNDFQKGDIAEGYSVSREKKESFPLTVTSAQKNPTAFYLCASTLGGGRAGNTIYFGEGSWLTVV.